These 10 T cell receptor beta chains were sequenced from one sample in a study of blood T cell repertoires in COVID-19. Clones were read by immunoSEQ multiplex PCR, and TCRdb kept only the in-frame ones, dropping some. The sample consists of roughly 250,000 clones, 88% of them appearing once. The sequenced sample consisted of peripheral blood. The receptor set was obtained from a man aged 55 to 70 who had recovered from COVID-19.

V is TRBV19 and J is TRBJ1-1; D gene unclear. CDR3 length: 12 amino acids. Trimming stripped 5 bases from V and 1 base from J, with 5 bases between. Germline CDR1 reads LNHDA; CDR2 reads SQIVND (reference sequence). CDR3 residues: CASSPWNTEAFF. CDR3 bases: TGTGCCAGTAGTCCCTGGAACACTGAAGCTTTCTTT.

The chain has TRBV6-5 and TRBJ1-1; D gene uncertain. Germline V gene lookup returns CDR1 MNHEY and CDR2 SVGAGI. Trimming took 4 bases from V and 1 from J, leaving 10 bases between them. The length of the CDR3 is 14 residues. The CDR3 sequence: CASSSPPGNTEAFF. As DNA, the CDR3 is TGTGCCAGCAGTTCCCCACCGGGGAACACTGAAGCTTTCTTT.

The rearrangement links TRBV6-6 to TRBJ2-7; 7 bases agree with TRBD1. Germline CDR1 and CDR2: MNHNY and SVGAGI (reference sequence). CDR3 size: 15 residues. The V gene end was trimmed by 2 bases and the J gene end by 0 bases; junction bases not matched to a gene: 4. The CDR3 DNA reads as TGTGCCAGCAGTTACGCAACAGGGGTCTCCTACGAGCAGTACTTC. It encodes CASSYATGVSYEQYF.

This chain joins TRBV7-7 and TRBJ2-1, with 12 nucleotides matching TRBD1. CDR3 length: 15 amino acids. CDR1 is SSHAT and CDR2 is FNYEAQ in the germline V gene (reference sequence). V shed 3 bases and J 7 bases; nucleotides not matched to a gene: 4. For the CDR3, the DNA is TGTGCCAGCAGCTTGGGGACAGGGGGCAAGAATGAGCAGTTCTTC. It yields the protein CASSLGTGGKNEQFF. Complete variable domain (other parts from reference TRBV7-7 and TRBJ2-1): GAGVSQSPRYKVTKRGQDVTLRCDPISSHATLYWYQQALGQGPEFLTYFNYEAQPDKSGLPSDRFSAERPEGSISTLTIQRTEQRDSAMYRCASSLGTGGKNEQFFGPGTRLTVL.

This rearrangement joins TRBV6-5 to TRBJ1-6; tentative D call: TRBD1 (6 bases). Germline CDR1 and CDR2: MNHEY and SVGAGI. Trimming stripped 6 bases from V and 9 bases from J, with 12 bases between. The CDR3 runs 13 residues. Here the CDR3 DNA reads TGTGCCAGCAGATTAACAGGGCCTTCACCCCTCCACTTT. Residues: CASRLTGPSPLHF.

CDR3 sequence: CSARTGLNTEAFF. CDR3 bases: TGCAGCGCTAGAACAGGGTTGAACACTGAAGCTTTCTTT. The rearrangement links TRBV29-1 to TRBJ1-1; D possibly corresponds to TRBD1 (6 bases). The CDR3 runs to 13 residues. V was cut by 7 bases and J by 0 bases, with 12 bases left in between. CDR1 and CDR2 from the germline V gene are SQVTM and ANQGSEA.

This chain links TRBV19 with TRBJ1-4; 9 bases line up with TRBD1. The CDR3 runs to 15 residues. The germline V gene encodes CDR1 LNHDA and CDR2 SQIVND (reference sequence). V lost 3 bases, J lost 5 bases, and 4 bases stayed unmatched. The CDR3 reads CASSIGTGRNEKLFF. DNA for the CDR3: TGTGCCAGTAGTATCGGGACAGGGCGAAATGAAAAACTGTTTTTT. Full variable domain (outside the CDR3, taken from reference TRBV19 and TRBJ1-4): DGGITQSPKYLFRKEGQNVTLSCEQNLNHDAMYWYRQDPGQGLRLIYYSQIVNDFQKGDIAEGYSVSREKKESFPLTVTSAQKNPTAFYLCASSIGTGRNEKLFFGSGTQLSVL.

The V call is TRBV29-1, the J call TRBJ1-1; 8 bases align to TRBD1. CDR1 and CDR2 (germline): SQVTM, ANQGSEA. The CDR3 extends over 16 amino acids. Germline trimming cut 7 bases from V and 1 base from J; bases unmatched to any gene: 14. DNA for the CDR3: TGCAGCGGGACCAGTGGCAGGGGGCTCTCGAACACTGAAGCTTTCTTT. Translated, it gives CSGTSGRGLSNTEAFF.

The chain couples TRBV19 to TRBJ1-1; 10 bases line up with TRBD1. The germline CDR1 and CDR2 sequences are LNHDA and SQIVND (reference sequence). Trimming took 6 bases from V and 5 from J; bases not matched to a gene: 6. The CDR3 consists of 14 residues. CDR3 sequence: CASRGQGYRTEAFF. The CDR3, as DNA: TGTGCCAGTAGGGGACAGGGGTATAGGACTGAAGCTTTCTTT.

This chain joins TRBV5-1 and TRBJ1-5; weak D call: TRBD1 (5 bases). CDR1 SGHRS and CDR2 YFSETQ come from the germline V gene. V dropped 0 bases and J dropped 6 bases, with 13 bases sitting between them. The CDR3 is made up of 15 amino acids. CDR3 sequence: CASSLEGNRGQPQHF. The DNA of the CDR3 is TGCGCCAGCAGCTTGGAGGGGAATCGCGGTCAGCCCCAGCATTTT.